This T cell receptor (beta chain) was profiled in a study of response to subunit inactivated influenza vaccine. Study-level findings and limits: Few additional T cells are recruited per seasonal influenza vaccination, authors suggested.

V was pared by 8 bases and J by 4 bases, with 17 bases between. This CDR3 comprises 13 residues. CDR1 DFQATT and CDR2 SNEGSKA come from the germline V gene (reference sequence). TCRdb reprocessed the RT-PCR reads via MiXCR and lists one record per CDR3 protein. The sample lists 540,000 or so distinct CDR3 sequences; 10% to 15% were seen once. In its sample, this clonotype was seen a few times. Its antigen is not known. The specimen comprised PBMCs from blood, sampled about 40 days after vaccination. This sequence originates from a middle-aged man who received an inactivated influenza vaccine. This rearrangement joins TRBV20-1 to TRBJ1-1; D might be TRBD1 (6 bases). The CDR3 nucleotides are TGCAGTTACCAAACAGGGAGGTCCACTGAAGCTTTCTTT. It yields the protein CSYQTGRSTEAFF.